These T cell receptor beta chains were read from a single sample in a study of blood T cell repertoires in COVID-19. Sequenced by immunoSEQ multiplex PCR; TCRdb stores in-frame clones only, minus some. This sample has 120,000 or so clones, with about 81% found just once. The sequenced material came from peripheral blood. The receptors were gathered from a woman in her fifties or sixties with acute or convalescent COVID-19. Both conserved end residues are part of each CDR3. The D gene is left open where the match is weak. Clone size is stated in some rows and not others, as once, few, many or a class when expanded.

V gene	clone size	J gene	D gene	CDR3 length	CDR3 DNA	CDR3 protein
TRBV19	NA	TRBJ1-5	NA	17	TGTGCCAGTAGTCTCCCTTCGGGGGGTCAAAGCAATCAGCCCCAGCATTTT	CASSLPSGGQSNQPQHF
TRBV6-5	NA	TRBJ1-1	NA	13	TGTGCCAGCAGCCGGGGCGGGAGGACTGAAGCTTTCTTT	CASSRGGRTEAFF
TRBV2	NA	TRBJ2-7	NA	14	TGTGCCAGCAGTGTGGGTAGCGGACTCTACGAGCAGTACTTC	CASSVGSGLYEQYF
TRBV2	NA	TRBJ2-5	TRBD1	15	TGTGCCAGCAGTACAAACAGGGGTCGGACAGAGACCCAGTACTTC	CASSTNRGRTETQYF
TRBV5-4	NA	TRBJ2-7	TRBD1	13	TGTGCCAGCAGCGACAGGGGGACCTACGAGCAGTACTTC	CASSDRGTYEQYF
TRBV29-1	NA	TRBJ1-2	TRBD1	12	TGCAGCGTTGAGGGGGGACAGTATGGCTACACCTTC	CSVEGGQYGYTF
TRBV5-5	NA	TRBJ1-4	NA	15	TGTGCCAGCAGCTATGCCGGGACATTTTCTGAAAAACTGTTTTTT	CASSYAGTFSEKLFF
TRBV5-1	NA	TRBJ1-6	TRBD1	16	TGCGCCAGCAGCTTGGCCGGACAGGGGTTAGGATCACCCCTCCACTTT	CASSLAGQGLGSPLHF
TRBV6-6	NA	TRBJ1-5	TRBD1	14	TGTGCCACAGTGGGACAGTCATTCAATCAGCCCCAGCATTTT	CATVGQSFNQPQHF
TRBV5-5	NA	TRBJ1-4	NA	17	TGTGCCAGCAGCTTCGGACAGAACAATGCAGCTAATGAAAAACTGTTTTTT	CASSFGQNNAANEKLFF
TRBV18	NA	TRBJ1-5	NA	15	TGTGCCAGCTCACCAGGACTGCTATTGGGTCAGCCCCAGCATTTT	CASSPGLLLGQPQHF
TRBV6-5	NA	TRBJ1-4	NA	15	TGTGCCAGCAGCCAAACAGGGACAACTAATGAAAAACTGTTTTTT	CASSQTGTTNEKLFF
TRBV9	NA	TRBJ1-1	TRBD1	14	TGTGCCAGCAGCGTCGGAGAGACAGGGGGCTTGGCTTTCTTT	CASSVGETGGLAFF
TRBV10-2	NA	TRBJ1-5	NA	15	TGCGCCAGCAGTGGATCCAGGGTCGGCAATCAGCCCCAGCATTTT	CASSGSRVGNQPQHF
TRBV5-1	NA	TRBJ2-2	TRBD1	16	TGCGCCAGCAGCTCTTCCGGGACAGGGGGCACCGGGGAGCTGTTTTTT	CASSSSGTGGTGELFF
TRBV29-1	NA	TRBJ1-2	NA	12	TGCAGCGTGGTTCTGGGGGCCTATGGCTACACCTTC	CSVVLGAYGYTF
TRBV6-5	NA	TRBJ2-5	NA	14	TGTGCCAGCAGATCTACTTTCACAGGAGAGACCCAGTACTTC	CASRSTFTGETQYF
TRBV6-2/TRBV6-3	NA	TRBJ2-7	TRBD2	18	TGTGCCAGCAGTTACCAACCACGGACTAGCGGGATCGAAGGGGAGCAGTACTTC	CASSYQPRTSGIEGEQYF
TRBV23-1	NA	TRBJ2-3	TRBD2	18	TGCGCCAGCAGTCAGGAAGCGGGAGTAAAGACCGGCACAGATACGCAGTATTTT	CASSQEAGVKTGTDTQYF
TRBV9	NA	TRBJ1-1	NA	15	TGTGCCAGCAGCGTAGGTCAGGGGCCGAACACTGAAGCTTTCTTT	CASSVGQGPNTEAFF
TRBV7-9	NA	TRBJ1-4	NA	15	TGTGCCAGCAGCGTTACAGGGAACCAGGACGAAAAACTGTTTTTT	CASSVTGNQDEKLFF
TRBV5-1	NA	TRBJ2-7	TRBD1	15	TGCGCCAGCAGCTTGGAGGCAGGGGGTTACTACGAGCAGTACTTC	CASSLEAGGYYEQYF
TRBV29-1	NA	TRBJ1-5	NA	14	TGCAGCGTTAGGTCTGGGGGCGGCAATCAGCCCCAGCATTTT	CSVRSGGGNQPQHF
TRBV24-1	NA	TRBJ2-1	TRBD2	19	TGTGCCACCAGTGATCCCACCCGGATGGGCGGGAGCTCCTACAATGAGCAGTTCTTC	CATSDPTRMGGSSYNEQFF
TRBV18	NA	TRBJ1-3	NA	14	TGTGCCAGCTCACCAACAGCTGTTGGAAACACCATATATTTT	CASSPTAVGNTIYF
TRBV29-1	NA	TRBJ1-1	NA	11	TGCAGCGCCCGGTTTGTCACTGAAGCTTTCTTT	CSARFVTEAFF
TRBV5-4	NA	TRBJ2-3	TRBD1	15	TGTGCCAGCAGCTTGGGAAGGGGGCAAACAGATACGCAGTATTTT	CASSLGRGQTDTQYF
TRBV7-9	NA	TRBJ1-2	NA	12	TGTGCCAGCAGCCCGAGCAACTATGGCTACACCTTC	CASSPSNYGYTF
TRBV6-5	NA	TRBJ2-1	TRBD2	15	TGTGCCAGCAGAGAGGCTAGCGGGGGGGTTAATGAGCAGTTCTTC	CASREASGGVNEQFF
TRBV29-1	once	TRBJ2-1	TRBD2	13	TGCAGCGTTGACCTAGCGGGACGTAATGAGCAGTTCTTC	CSVDLAGRNEQFF
TRBV4-1	NA	TRBJ1-1	TRBD1	16	TGCGCCAGCAGCCAAGGCCAGGGGGCCCTGAACACTGAAGCTTTCTTT	CASSQGQGALNTEAFF
TRBV4-2	NA	TRBJ2-7	NA	14	TGTGCCAGCAGCCAAGAGGGGAGTACCTACGAGCAGTACTTC	CASSQEGSTYEQYF
TRBV6-5	NA	TRBJ2-1	NA	15	TGTGCCAGCGCGGTCCGGGAGACCTCCTACAATGAGCAGTTCTTC	CASAVRETSYNEQFF
TRBV4-2	NA	TRBJ2-7	TRBD2	14	TGTGCCAGCAGCATGACTAGCGGGAGGGAAGAGCAGTACTTC	CASSMTSGREEQYF
TRBV11-3	NA	TRBJ2-7	NA	13	TGTGCCAGCAGCTACACTAGTCTGGCCGAGCAGTACTTC	CASSYTSLAEQYF
TRBV18	NA	TRBJ2-2	NA	14	TGTGCCAGCTCACCCCCAGGGCGGTCCGGGGAGCTGTTTTTT	CASSPPGRSGELFF
TRBV11-2	once	TRBJ2-5	TRBD2	15	TGTGCCAGCAGCTTTAACGGGAGGGAAGGAGAGACCCAGTACTTC	CASSFNGREGETQYF
TRBV18	NA	TRBJ1-4	NA	13	TGTGCCAGCTCACCACCGGGAGGGGAAAAACTGTTTTTT	CASSPPGGEKLFF
TRBV19	NA	TRBJ1-6	NA	17	TGTGCCAGTAGTAATGGCGGCCTCGTCTCCTATAATTCACCCCTCCACTTT	CASSNGGLVSYNSPLHF
TRBV28	NA	TRBJ2-5	TRBD2	19	TGTGCCAGCAAGGATCGGACTAGCGGTAACCGGGACTACCAAGAGACCCAGTACTTC	CASKDRTSGNRDYQETQYF
TRBV29-1	NA	TRBJ2-1	TRBD2	16	TGCAGCGTTGATCCCCGGACTAGCGGGAGTTACAATGAGCAGTTCTTC	CSVDPRTSGSYNEQFF